This T cell receptor (beta chain) was captured in a study of T cells in localized non-small cell lung cancer. Study results and caveats: Adjacent lung was found to contain a median about 62 of the top 100 tumor clones. There was higher T cell clonality in uninvolved adjacent lung than in tumor, and it was highest there. Heterogeneity remains possible, as sequencing covered one tumor region only. Longer overall survival was seen with higher T cell density measured in blood.

TCRdb keeps only in-frame clones here, not all; method: immunoSEQ multiplex PCR. The repertoire has 35,000 or so clones, 80% to 90% of them found once; the top ten carry roughly 2.6%. After removal of 5 bases from V and 7 bases from J, the junction contained 4 bases not matched to a gene. The CDR3 is 14 amino acids. Worth noting for this clone: As yet, its antigen is unknown.

The chain is built from TRBV23-1 and TRBJ1-4, with 10 bases matching TRBD1. TRBV23-1 is an ORF, and what it does is uncertain. The receptor's source is a woman aged 40-69 years with stage I lung adenocarcinoma. Sequenced material: peripheral blood, taken before any cancer treatment. CDR3 bases: TGCGCCAGCAGTATGGACAGGGGGGTTGAAAAACTGTTTTTT. Translating gives CASSMDRGVEKLFF.